This TCR beta chain was identified in a study of T cell responses to AZD1222 COVID-19 vaccine. Study-wide points: CD4 TCRs covered the whole spike, strongest at regions 160-218 and 743-854.

Worth noting for this clone: Antigen unknown.

Germline loops: CDR1 LNHDA, CDR2 SQIVND (reference sequence). V was trimmed by 10 bases and J by 2 bases, leaving 13 bases between them. The CDR3 length is 13 residues. Profiling relied on immunoSEQ multiplex PCR, and the TCRdb table lists in-frame clones only, not all of them. The profile shows just over 90,000 clones, roughly nine tenths of them singletons. The chain employs TRBV19 and TRBJ2-3; D may be TRBD2 (5 bases). The starting material was peripheral blood, obtained 28 days after the second AZD1222 dose. This receptor was obtained from an adult who received the AZD1222 COVID-19 vaccine. The CDR3 DNA sequence: TGTGCCACTCGGGGTCCGATCACAGATACGCAGTATTTT. This codes for CATRGPITDTQYF.